This is a list of T cell receptor beta chains from one sample in a study of control samples from healthy donors and cancer patients. The assay was immunoSEQ multiplex PCR, and TCRdb's table has in-frame clones only and misses some. The data show about 13,000 clones, around 79% seen once. Sequencing was carried out using formalin-fixed, paraffin-embedded tissue. These TCRs come from a male donor with melanoma. The CDR3 runs from the conserved cysteine through the conserved F or W. Each record gives: J gene, V gene, clone size, CDR3 length, D gene, CDR3 protein, CDR3 DNA. A D gene is named only where the DNA matches it firmly. Not every row has a clone size; where given, it reads once, few, many or a size class.

TRBJ2-3	TRBV14	.	11	.	CASNLGDTQYF	TGTGCCAGCAACCTCGGGGATACGCAGTATTTT
TRBJ2-7	TRBV7-9	.	12	.	CANSPGMYEQYF	TGTGCCAACAGCCCAGGGATGTACGAGCAGTACTTC
TRBJ1-5	TRBV19	.	13	.	CASNGWDWQPQHF	TGTGCCAGTAATGGGTGGGACTGGCAGCCCCAGCATTTT
TRBJ1-2	TRBV20-1	.	10	.	CSAGHHGYTF	TGCAGTGCTGGCCATCATGGCTACACCTTC
TRBJ2-4	TRBV6-5	.	13	.	CASRDSRSNIQYF	TGTGCCAGCAGGGATAGCCGTTCCAACATTCAGTACTTC
TRBJ2-3	TRBV7-8	.	12	.	CASSPFSDTQYF	TGTGCCAGCAGCCCATTTTCAGATACGCAGTATTTT
TRBJ2-4	TRBV6-2/TRBV6-3	.	15	TRBD1	CASSSTGGVGNIQYF	TGTGCCAGCAGTTCGACAGGGGGCGTCGGAAACATTCAGTACTTC
TRBJ2-1	TRBV6-1	medium-sized	15	.	CASSERGATYNEQFF	TGTGCCAGCAGTGAAAGGGGGGCGACTTACAATGAGCAGTTCTTC
TRBJ2-3	TRBV2	few	15	TRBD2	CASSEAAGGPDTQYF	TGTGCCAGCAGTGAAGCAGCGGGGGGGCCAGATACGCAGTATTTT
TRBJ1-1	TRBV19	medium-sized	12	TRBD1	CATRTGDGEAFF	TGTGCCACACGGACAGGGGATGGTGAAGCTTTCTTT
TRBJ1-1	TRBV11-2	.	13	TRBD1	CASHFGTGGKAFF	TGTGCCAGCCACTTTGGGACAGGGGGGAAGGCTTTCTTT
TRBJ2-1	TRBV4-2	.	15	.	CASSQALTQANEQFF	TGTGCCAGCAGCCAAGCCCTCACGCAAGCGAATGAGCAGTTCTTC
TRBJ1-5	TRBV19	.	17	TRBD1	CASSAGPGGLRNQPQHF	TGTGCCAGTAGTGCCGGCCCAGGGGGCCTTCGCAATCAGCCCCAGCATTTT
TRBJ1-1	TRBV2	.	14	.	CASYVRQLNTEAFF	TGTGCCAGCTACGTAAGACAGCTGAACACTGAAGCTTTCTTT
TRBJ2-1	TRBV10-3	.	14	.	CAISEVTGAGEQFF	TGTGCCATCAGTGAGGTAACGGGGGCAGGGGAGCAGTTCTTC
TRBJ1-5	TRBV2	.	15	TRBD1	CASSWDRYSNQPQHF	TGTGCCAGCAGTTGGGACAGGTATAGCAATCAGCCCCAGCATTTT
TRBJ1-3	TRBV11-2	.	15	.	CASSLDAGGGNTIYF	TGTGCCAGCAGCTTAGACGCAGGAGGAGGAAACACCATATATTTT
TRBJ1-2	TRBV12-3/TRBV12-4	few	12	.	CASSLKLLGYTF	TGTGCCAGCAGTTTAAAGCTTCTTGGCTACACCTTC
TRBJ2-7	TRBV23-1	.	16	TRBD1	CASSPGNDRVYDEQYF	TGCGCCAGCAGTCCAGGGAATGACAGGGTCTATGACGAGCAGTACTTC
TRBJ1-3	TRBV6-2/TRBV6-3	few	15	.	CASSYGPGSGNTIYF	TGTGCCAGCAGTTATGGTCCGGGCTCTGGAAACACCATATATTTT
TRBJ2-7	TRBV7-9	.	15	TRBD2	CASSSGTSGTYEQYF	TGTGCCAGCAGCTCCGGGACTAGCGGAACCTACGAGCAGTACTTC
TRBJ2-7	TRBV14	.	14	TRBD1	CASSQGQFSYEQYF	TGTGCCAGCAGCCAGGGACAGTTCTCCTACGAGCAGTACTTC
TRBJ1-6	TRBV9	.	18	.	CASSAPRVGSSYNSPLHF	TGTGCCAGCAGCGCCCCAAGAGTGGGTAGCTCCTATAATTCACCCCTCCACTTT
TRBJ2-5	TRBV7-2	large	15	TRBD2	CASSARLAGGETQYF	TGTGCCAGCAGCGCCCGACTAGCGGGGGGGGAGACCCAGTACTTC
TRBJ1-1	TRBV7-2	.	14	.	CASSSGTRFTEAFF	TGTGCCAGCAGCTCCGGGACTCGGTTCACTGAAGCTTTCTTT
TRBJ2-5	TRBV11-2	.	15	TRBD2	CASSWDWTSQETQYF	TGTGCCAGCAGCTGGGACTGGACTAGCCAAGAGACCCAGTACTTC
TRBJ2-6	TRBV29-1	.	14	.	CSVERVSGANVLTF	TGCAGCGTTGAAAGGGTTTCTGGGGCCAACGTCCTGACTTTC
TRBJ2-2	TRBV7-9	few	15	TRBD1	CASSLDRGLTGELFF	TGTGCCAGCAGCTTAGACAGGGGGCTGACCGGGGAGCTGTTTTTT
TRBJ2-3	TRBV4-3	once	15	.	CASSQGQVGADTQYF	TGCGCCAGCAGCCAAGGACAGGTGGGCGCAGATACGCAGTATTTT
TRBJ1-1	TRBV9	.	16	.	CASSVGGYRANTEAFF	TGTGCCAGCAGCGTAGGAGGGTACCGGGCGAACACTGAAGCTTTCTTT
TRBJ1-2	TRBV19	.	14	TRBD1	CASSILQGARGYTF	TGTGCCAGTAGTATTCTCCAGGGGGCGCGGGGCTACACCTTC
TRBJ2-3	TRBV7-8	.	18	TRBD2	CASSFRLAGGASTDTQYF	TGTGCCAGCAGCTTTCGACTAGCGGGGGGCGCAAGCACAGATACGCAGTATTTT